One sample yielded the 9 T cell receptor beta chains listed below, sequenced in a study of cytomegalovirus exposure and HLA in healthy donors. Primers included in the PCR were 60 Vbeta and 13 Jbeta primers. Sequenced by immunoSEQ multiplex PCR; TCRdb stores in-frame clones only, minus some. The repertoire holds 130,000 to 150,000 clones, 70% to 80% seen once, with over 3% in the top ten. The sample was PBMCs. Every receptor here comes from a female donor in good health and CMV-seronegative.

The chain carries TRBV9 and TRBJ2-3; 8 bases fit TRBD2. Trimming took 3 bases from V and 4 from J; bases not matched to a gene: 13. The CDR3 is 17 residues long. In germline, CDR1 is SGDLS, CDR2 YYNGEE. The CDR3 nucleotides read TGTGCCAGCAGCGCCGGGACGACTAGCGCTTTTTCAGATACGCAGTATTTT. Its translation: CASSAGTTSAFSDTQYF.

The V and J genes are TRBV9 and TRBJ1-1, with D perhaps matching TRBD1 (6 bases). This CDR3 has 11 residues. V lost 7 bases, J lost 10 bases, and 14 bases lay in between. The germline gives CDR1 SGDLS, CDR2 YYNGEE. The CDR3 DNA reads as TGTGCCAGCGGGGGGGGCGGGGGAGCTTTCTTT. As protein: CASGGGGGAFF.

As regards this clone: The sample holds other DNA sequences that translate to the same CDR3. The chain combines TRBV5-1 with TRBJ2-5; D might be TRBD1 (7 bases). Trimming cost V 4 bases and J 7 bases, with 17 bases left between them. Looked up from germline, CDR1 is SGHRS and CDR2 is YFSETQ. The CDR3 runs 14 residues. CDR3 nucleotides: TGCGCCAGCAGCCTCGGGACAGCCGGGGGGACCCAGTACTTC. This encodes CASSLGTAGGTQYF.

This clone occurred once. V and J are TRBV29-1 and TRBJ2-5, with a tentative D call TRBD2 (5 bases). Trimming left V 7 bases short and J 0 bases short, with 12 bases between. This CDR3 has 13 amino acids. Germline V CDR1 and CDR2: SQVTM, ANQGSEA. The CDR3 loop is CSGRTVYQETQYF. DNA for the CDR3: TGCAGCGGCCGGACTGTGTACCAAGAGACCCAGTACTTC. The whole variable domain, filled in from reference TRBV29-1 and TRBJ2-5, reads SAVISQKPSRDICQRGTSLTIQCQVDSQVTMMFWYRQQPGQSLTLIATANQGSEATYESGFVIDKFPISRPNLTFSTLTVSNMSPEDSSIYLCSGRTVYQETQYFGPGTRLLVL.

This sequence joins TRBV4-1 and TRBJ1-3; weak D call: TRBD1 (5 bases). The CDR3 extends over 15 amino acids. Looked up from germline, CDR1 is MGHRA and CDR2 is YSYEKL. The V end was cut by 5 bases, the J end by 0 bases, with 11 bases between. CDR3 amino acids: CASSNRHSSGNTIYF. The CDR3 region has the DNA TGCGCCAGCAGCAACAGGCACAGCTCTGGAAACACCATATATTTT.

The chain carries TRBV11-2 and TRBJ2-7; TRBD2 matches 8 bases. CDR3 length: 13 amino acids. Germline values: CDR1 SGHAT, CDR2 FQNNGV. The junction had 2 bases not matched to a gene; V was cut back by 3 bases and J by 4 bases. The CDR3 region is CASSFGRGYEQYF. CDR3 coding DNA: TGTGCCAGCAGCTTCGGGAGGGGGTACGAGCAGTACTTC.

The V call is TRBV9, the J call TRBJ1-3; D perhaps matches TRBD1 (5 bases). Germline CDR1 SGDLS, CDR2 YYNGEE. Trimming left V 0 bases short and J 2 bases short, with 6 bases between. The length of the CDR3 is 14 residues. The CDR3 nucleotides are TGTGCCAGCAGCGTAGGGGGGGCTGGAAACACCATATATTTT. It translates to CASSVGGAGNTIYF.

This chain joins TRBV9 and TRBJ1-1; TRBD1 agrees at 10 bases. V lost 3 bases and J lost 3; bases outside the gene matches: 8. The length of the CDR3 is 16 residues. Per the germline V gene, CDR1 is SGDLS and CDR2 is YYNGEE. The CDR3 DNA follows: TGTGCCAGCAGCGCCTCTCGGGACAGGGGTTACACTGAAGCTTTCTTT. This sequence encodes CASSASRDRGYTEAFF.

The V gene is TRBV14, the J gene TRBJ1-1; the match to TRBD1 covers 7 bases. The CDR3 is made up of 15 amino acids. J was trimmed by 0 bases and V by 4 bases; bases with no gene match: 5. Germline V gene data show CDR1 as SGHDN and CDR2 as FVKESK. DNA for the CDR3: TGTGCCAGCAGCCGAGAGGGGGCCCTGAACACTGAAGCTTTCTTT. This translates into CASSREGALNTEAFF.